This T cell receptor (beta chain) originates from a study of response to subunit inactivated influenza vaccine. General study findings and limits: The authors put forward the suggestion that each seasonal influenza vaccination may bring in only a limited number of new T cells.

V dropped 7 bases and J dropped 0 bases, with 8 bases sitting between them. CDR3 size: 13 residues. Only a few counts were recorded for this clonotype. Antigen specificity is unknown. TCRdb re-called the RT-PCR reads through MiXCR, storing one row per CDR3 protein. This sample has roughly 500,000 distinct CDR3 sequences, with 16% found just once. Material: CD4+ T cells sorted from PBMCs, obtained about 23 months after vaccination. The TCR sequence derives from a man aged 50 to 69 who received an inactivated influenza vaccine. The J gene is TRBJ2-3, the V gene TRBV12-3 or TRBV12-4; the D is unclear. The CDR3 loop is CASTFPSTDTQYF. The CDR3 DNA is TGTGCCAGCACTTTTCCTAGCACAGATACGCAGTATTTT.